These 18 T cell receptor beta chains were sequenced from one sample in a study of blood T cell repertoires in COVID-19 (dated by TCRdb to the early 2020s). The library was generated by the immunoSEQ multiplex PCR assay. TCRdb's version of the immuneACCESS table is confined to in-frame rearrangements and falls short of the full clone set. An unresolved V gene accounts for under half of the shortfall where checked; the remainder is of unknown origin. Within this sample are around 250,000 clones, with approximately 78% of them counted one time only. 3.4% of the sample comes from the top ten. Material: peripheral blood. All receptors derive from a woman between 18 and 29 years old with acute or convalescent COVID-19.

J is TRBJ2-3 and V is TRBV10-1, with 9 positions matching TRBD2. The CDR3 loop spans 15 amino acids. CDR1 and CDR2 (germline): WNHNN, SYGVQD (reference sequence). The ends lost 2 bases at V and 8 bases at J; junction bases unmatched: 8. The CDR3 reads CASSEELAGEGTQYF. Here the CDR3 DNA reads TGCGCCAGCAGTGAGGAATTAGCGGGAGAAGGTACGCAGTATTTT.

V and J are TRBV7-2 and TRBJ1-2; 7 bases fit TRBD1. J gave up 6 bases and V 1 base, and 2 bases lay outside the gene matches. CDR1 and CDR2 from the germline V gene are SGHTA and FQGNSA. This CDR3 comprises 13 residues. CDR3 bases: TGTGCCAGCAGCTTAGGAGGGGGCAATGGCTACACCTTC. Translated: CASSLGGGNGYTF.

The CDR3 here is CASRIGTAGVTEAFF. CDR3 coding DNA: TGTGCCAGCAGGATAGGGACAGCTGGCGTGACTGAAGCTTTCTTT. This chain uses TRBV6-5 with TRBJ1-1, with 7 bases matching TRBD1. CDR3 length: 15 amino acids. CDR1 and CDR2 from the germline V gene are MNHEY and SVGAGI. Unmatched junction bases numbered 12, after V lost 6 bases and J lost 5 bases.

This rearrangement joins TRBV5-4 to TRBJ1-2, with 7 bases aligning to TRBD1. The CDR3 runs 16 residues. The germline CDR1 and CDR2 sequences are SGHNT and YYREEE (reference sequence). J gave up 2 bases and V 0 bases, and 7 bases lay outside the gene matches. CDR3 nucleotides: TGTGCCAGCAGCTTGGGGACAGGCCTGAAAAACTATGGCTACACCTTC. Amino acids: CASSLGTGLKNYGYTF.

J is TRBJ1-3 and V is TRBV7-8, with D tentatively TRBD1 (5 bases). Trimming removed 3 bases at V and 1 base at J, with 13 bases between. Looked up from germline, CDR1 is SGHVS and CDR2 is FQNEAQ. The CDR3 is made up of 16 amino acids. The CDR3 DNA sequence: TGTGCCAGCAGCTTTACCCAAGACAGTTCTGGAAACACCATATATTTT. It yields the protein CASSFTQDSSGNTIYF.

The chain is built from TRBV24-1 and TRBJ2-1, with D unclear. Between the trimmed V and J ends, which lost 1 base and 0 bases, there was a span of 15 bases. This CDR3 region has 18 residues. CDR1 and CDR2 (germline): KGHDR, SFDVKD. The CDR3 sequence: CATSDLRRLRSSYNEQFF. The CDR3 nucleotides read TGTGCCACCAGTGATTTACGCAGGCTCCGCAGCTCCTACAATGAGCAGTTCTTC.

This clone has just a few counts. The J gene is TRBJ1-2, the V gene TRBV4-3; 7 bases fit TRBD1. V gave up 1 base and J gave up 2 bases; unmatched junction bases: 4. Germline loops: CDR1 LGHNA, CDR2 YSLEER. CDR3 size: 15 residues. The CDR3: CASSQVQGGNYGYTF. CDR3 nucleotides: TGCGCCAGCAGCCAAGTCCAGGGGGGAAACTATGGCTACACCTTC.

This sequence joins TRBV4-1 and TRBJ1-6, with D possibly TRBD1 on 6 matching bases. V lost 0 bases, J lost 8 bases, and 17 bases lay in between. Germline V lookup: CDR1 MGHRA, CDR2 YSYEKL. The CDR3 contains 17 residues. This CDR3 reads CASSQDLPGTPYSPLHF. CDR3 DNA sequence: TGCGCCAGCAGCCAAGACCTACCCGGGACACCATATTCACCCCTCCACTTT.

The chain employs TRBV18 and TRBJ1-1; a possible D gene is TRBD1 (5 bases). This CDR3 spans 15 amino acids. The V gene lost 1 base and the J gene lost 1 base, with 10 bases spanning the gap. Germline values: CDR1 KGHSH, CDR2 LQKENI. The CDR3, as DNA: TGTGCCAGCTCACCACGGGGAGGGGAGAACACTGAAGCTTTCTTT. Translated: CASSPRGGENTEAFF.

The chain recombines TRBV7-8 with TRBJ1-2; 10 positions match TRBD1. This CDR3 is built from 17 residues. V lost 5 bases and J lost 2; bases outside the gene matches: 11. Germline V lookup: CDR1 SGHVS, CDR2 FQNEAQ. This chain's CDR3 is CASSQRPGTGANYGYTF. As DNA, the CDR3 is TGTGCCAGCAGCCAACGTCCCGGGACAGGGGCGAACTATGGCTACACCTTC.

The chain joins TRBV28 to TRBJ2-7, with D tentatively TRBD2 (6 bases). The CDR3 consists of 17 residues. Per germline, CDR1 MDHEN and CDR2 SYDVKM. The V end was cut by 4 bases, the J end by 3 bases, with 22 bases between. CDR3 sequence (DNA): TGTGCCAGCAGTTCCCCGTGGGCCCCAGCGGGTCACTACGAGCAGTACTTC. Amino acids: CASSSPWAPAGHYEQYF.

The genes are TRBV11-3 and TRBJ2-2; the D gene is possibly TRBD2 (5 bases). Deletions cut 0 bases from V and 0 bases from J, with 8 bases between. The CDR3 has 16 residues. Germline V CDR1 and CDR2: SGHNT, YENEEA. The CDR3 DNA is TGTGCCAGCAGCTTAGAGCGTAGCGCGAACACCGGGGAGCTGTTTTTT. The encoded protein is CASSLERSANTGELFF.

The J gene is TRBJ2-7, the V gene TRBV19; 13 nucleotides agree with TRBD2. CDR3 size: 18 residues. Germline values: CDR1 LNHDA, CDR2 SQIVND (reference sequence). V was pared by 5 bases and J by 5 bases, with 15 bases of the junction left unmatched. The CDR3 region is CASSYAGTSGTQRHEQYF. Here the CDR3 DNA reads TGTGCCAGTAGTTACGCCGGGACTAGCGGGACCCAGAGGCACGAGCAGTACTTC.

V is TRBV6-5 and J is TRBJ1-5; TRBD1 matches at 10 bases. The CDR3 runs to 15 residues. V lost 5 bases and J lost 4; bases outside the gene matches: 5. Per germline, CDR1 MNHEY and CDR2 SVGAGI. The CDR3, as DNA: TGTGCCAGCAGTCCGTTGGACAGGGGGAATCAGCCCCAGCATTTT. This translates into CASSPLDRGNQPQHF.

The CDR3 DNA is TGCAGCGTCGGGAGGGGCCTCAGTGAAAAACTGTTTTTT. Translation gives CSVGRGLSEKLFF. The rearrangement joins TRBV29-1 to TRBJ1-4; a possible D gene is TRBD1 (5 bases). V lost 6 bases and J lost 7, with 15 bases in between. This CDR3 spans 13 amino acids. Germline CDR1 SQVTM, CDR2 ANQGSEA.

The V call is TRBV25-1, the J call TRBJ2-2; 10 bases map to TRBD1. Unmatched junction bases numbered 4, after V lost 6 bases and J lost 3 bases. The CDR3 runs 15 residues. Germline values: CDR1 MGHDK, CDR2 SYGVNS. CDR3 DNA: TGTGCCAGCAGCCCCGGGACAGGGGACACCGGGGAGCTGTTTTTT. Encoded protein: CASSPGTGDTGELFF.

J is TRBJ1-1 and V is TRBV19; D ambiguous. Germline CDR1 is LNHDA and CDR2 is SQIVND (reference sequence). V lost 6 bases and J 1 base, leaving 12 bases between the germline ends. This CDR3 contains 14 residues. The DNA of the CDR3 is TGTGCCAGTAGCCTGACGGACTCGAACACTGAAGCTTTCTTT. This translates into CASSLTDSNTEAFF. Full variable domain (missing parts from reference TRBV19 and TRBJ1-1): DGGITQSPKYLFRKEGQNVTLSCEQNLNHDAMYWYRQDPGQGLRLIYYSQIVNDFQKGDIAEGYSVSREKKESFPLTVTSAQKNPTAFYLCASSLTDSNTEAFFGQGTRLTVV.

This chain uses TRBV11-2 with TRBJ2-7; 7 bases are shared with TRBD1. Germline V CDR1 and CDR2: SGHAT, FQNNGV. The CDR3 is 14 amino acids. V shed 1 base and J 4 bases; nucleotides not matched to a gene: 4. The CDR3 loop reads CASSLVGQFYEQYF. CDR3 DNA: TGTGCCAGCAGCTTAGTGGGACAGTTTTACGAGCAGTACTTC.